What follows are 8 T cell receptor beta chains derived from one specimen sequenced in a study of T cells in Graves' hyperthyroidism and ophthalmopathy. Amplification of TCR beta CDR3 regions was performed using RNA transcripts as template. Carried out on the TCR CDR3, a first-round RT-PCR used the HTBI primer set. A single record per CDR3 protein comes from TCRdb applying MiXCR to the multiplex PCR reads. The sample comprises approximately 620,000 distinct CDR3 sequences, about a sixth of which are singletons, and roughly 3% rests with the top ten. The specimen sequenced was blood. These receptors came from a woman aged 35 to 49 with Graves' ophthalmopathy.

Concerning this clonotype itself: A read error is possible here, since a much larger clone lies one base away. The chain is built from TRBV27 and TRBJ2-3; weak D call: TRBD2 (6 bases). The germline CDR1 and CDR2 sequences are MNHEY and SMNVEV (reference sequence). The CDR3 totals 15 residues. The CDR3 DNA follows: TGTGCCAACAGTTTGGTGCGGGACAGCACAGATACGCAGTATTTT. Encoded protein: CANSLVRDSTDTQYF.

This rearrangement joins TRBV24-1 to TRBJ2-3; unclear D gene. V was pared by 3 bases and J by 7 bases, with 4 bases between. Germline CDR1 KGHDR, CDR2 SFDVKD. The CDR3 sequence is 11 residues long. The CDR3 DNA is TGTGCCACCAGTGATGGATATACGCAGTATTTT. It codes for CATSDGYTQYF.

This clonotype has only a few counts. This chain links TRBV30 with TRBJ2-3; 12 bases match TRBD2. This CDR3 has 17 residues. The J segment lost 5 bases and the V segment lost 2 bases, leaving 11 bases of the junction unmatched. From germline, CDR1 is GTSNPN and CDR2 SVGIG (reference sequence). CDR3 protein: CAWSLTSGGWGGDTQYF. CDR3 nucleotides: TGTGCCTGGAGTTTGACTAGCGGGGGATGGGGAGGAGATACGCAGTATTTT.

There are many counts of this clonotype. V gene TRBV5-1 combines with J gene TRBJ1-1; D not resolved. Trimming left V 0 bases short and J 6 bases short, with 15 bases between. In germline, CDR1 is SGHRS, CDR2 YFSETQ. The CDR3 is 15 amino acids. The CDR3 here is CASSLAGNPAAEAFF. The DNA for the CDR3 is TGCGCCAGCAGCTTGGCCGGCAACCCGGCGGCTGAAGCTTTCTTT. The entire variable domain, with the rest obtained from reference TRBV5-1 and TRBJ1-1, is as follows: KAGVTQTPRYLIKTRGQQVTLSCSPISGHRSVSWYQQTPGQGLQFLFEYFSETQRNKGNFPGRFSGRQFSNSRSEMNVSTLELGDSALYLCASSLAGNPAAEAFFGQGTRLTVV.

In this sample, this clonotype turned up many times. V and J are TRBV11-2 and TRBJ2-2, with 10 nucleotides matching TRBD2. V was pared by 5 bases and J by 0 bases, with 18 bases of the junction left unmatched. The CDR3 loop spans 21 amino acids. The germline V gene encodes CDR1 SGHAT and CDR2 FQNNGV. CDR3 sequence: CASSPFPGLAENHANTGELFF. Written as DNA, the CDR3 is TGTGCCAGCAGCCCATTTCCCGGACTAGCGGAAAATCACGCGAACACCGGGGAGCTGTTTTTT.

The gene calls are TRBV4-1 and TRBJ2-1; 9 positions match TRBD2. Germline CDR1 reads MGHRA; CDR2 reads YSYEKL. The CDR3 has 17 residues. The V segment lost 1 base and the J segment 0 bases; nucleotides outside the gene matches: 4. CDR3 loop: CASSQVLAGSSYNEQFF. The DNA for the CDR3 is TGCGCCAGCAGCCAAGTACTAGCGGGCAGCTCCTACAATGAGCAGTTCTTC.

This clonotype was seen repeatedly, ten times or more. J is TRBJ2-5 and V is TRBV7-9; 10 nucleotides align to TRBD1. CDR1 and CDR2 from the germline V gene are SEHNR and FQNEAQ (reference sequence). The CDR3 length is 16 residues. Trimming at V came to 1 base and at J to 5 bases, leaving 7 bases not matched to a gene. CDR3 bases: TGTGCCAGCAGCTTAGGACAGGGGGCGATAATGGAGACCCAGTACTTC. It translates to CASSLGQGAIMETQYF.

The CDR3, as DNA: TGCAGTGCTCTTGGGCGGGGGGACAGCCGTAATGAAAAACTGTTTTTT. Protein product: CSALGRGDSRNEKLFF. This sequence joins TRBV20-1 and TRBJ1-4, with 7 bases identical to TRBD1. The CDR3 is made up of 16 amino acids. V dropped 5 bases and J dropped 4; count of bases not matched to a gene: 13. Germline CDR1 and CDR2: DFQATT and SNEGSKA (reference sequence).